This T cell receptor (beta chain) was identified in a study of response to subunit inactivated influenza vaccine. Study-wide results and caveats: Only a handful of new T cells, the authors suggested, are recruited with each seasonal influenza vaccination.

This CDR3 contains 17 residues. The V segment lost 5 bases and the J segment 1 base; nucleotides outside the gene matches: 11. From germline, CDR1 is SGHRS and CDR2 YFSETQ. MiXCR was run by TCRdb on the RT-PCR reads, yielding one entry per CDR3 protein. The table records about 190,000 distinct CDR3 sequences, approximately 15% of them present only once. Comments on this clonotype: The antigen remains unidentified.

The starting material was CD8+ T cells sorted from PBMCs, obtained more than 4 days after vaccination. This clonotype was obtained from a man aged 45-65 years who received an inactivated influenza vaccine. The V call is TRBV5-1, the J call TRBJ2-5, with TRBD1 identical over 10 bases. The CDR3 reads CASREGLGQGTQETQYF. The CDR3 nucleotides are TGCGCCAGCAGAGAGGGGCTGGGACAGGGGACCCAAGAGACCCAGTACTTC.